The clone carrying this TCR beta chain showed up just a few times. The antigen is not known. UMIs and sample barcodes were carried by the TCR alpha and TCR beta cDNA libraries that 5'RACE produced using constant-segment primers. TCRdb ran MiXCR on the 5' RACE reads and lists one entry per CDR3 protein. The repertoire holds 550,000 to 650,000 distinct CDR3 sequences, with 17% as singletons. This sample was included in a study of T-cell memory formation after mild COVID-19. Regarding the study as a whole: Chiefly within CM and EM were the contracting CD4+ clones; CD8+ ones were within EMRA. Proof of SARS-CoV-2 specificity was absent for the second-wave clones that crested on day 37.

The CDR3 has 15 amino acids. V shed 3 bases, J shed 6 bases, and the junction held 3 bases outside the gene matches. The germline CDR1 and CDR2 sequences are SGHTA and FQGNSA. The receptor's source is an adult woman who had mild COVID-19 (a few samples of this study predate the infection). Cell type and time point are not known. The source material was PBMCs or a T cell subset sorted from them (not recorded which). The chain carries TRBV7-2 and TRBJ2-1; 12 positions match TRBD2. The CDR3 DNA reads TGTGCCAGCAGCTTGGCGGGACTAGCGGGCAATGAGCAGTTCTTC. It codes for CASSLAGLAGNEQFF. Supplemented by reference TRBV7-2 and TRBJ2-1, the full variable domain reads GAGVSQSPSNKVTEKGKDVELRCDPISGHTALYWYRQSLGQGLEFLIYFQGNSAPDKSGLPSDRFSAERTGGSVSTLTIQRTQQEDSAVYLCASSLAGLAGNEQFFGPGTRLTVL.